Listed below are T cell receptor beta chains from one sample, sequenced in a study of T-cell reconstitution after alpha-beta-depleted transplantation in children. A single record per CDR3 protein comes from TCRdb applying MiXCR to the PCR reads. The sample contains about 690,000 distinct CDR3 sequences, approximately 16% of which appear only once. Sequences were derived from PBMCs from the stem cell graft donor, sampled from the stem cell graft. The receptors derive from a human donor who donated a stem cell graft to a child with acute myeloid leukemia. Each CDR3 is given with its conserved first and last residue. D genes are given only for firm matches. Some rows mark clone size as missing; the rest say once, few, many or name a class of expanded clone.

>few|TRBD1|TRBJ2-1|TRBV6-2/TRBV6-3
TGTGCCAGCAGCCCGGGACAGCACAATGAGCAGTTCTTC
CASSPGQHNEQFF
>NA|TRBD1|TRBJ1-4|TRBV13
TGTGCCAGCAGCTCCCTGACAGGGGGGGATGAAAAACTGTTTTTT
CASSSLTGGDEKLFF
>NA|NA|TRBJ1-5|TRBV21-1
TGTGCCAGGGGCGAGGGGGTCCGGCAGCCCCAGCATTTT
CARGEGVRQPQHF
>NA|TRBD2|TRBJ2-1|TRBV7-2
TGTGCCAGCAGCCCGGTCGTTACTAGCGGGGGGGATGAGCAGTTCTTC
CASSPVVTSGGDEQFF
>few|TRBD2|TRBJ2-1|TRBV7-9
TGTGCCAGCAGCTCCGTAGCGGGGGGGCACAATGAGCAGTTCTTC
CASSSVAGGHNEQFF
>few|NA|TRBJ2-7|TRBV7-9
TGTGCCAGCAGCTTAGAGGACAGCTCCTACGAGCAGTACTTC
CASSLEDSSYEQYF
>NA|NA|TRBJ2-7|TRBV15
TGTGCCACCAGCAGAGATAAGGGCTACGAGCAGTACTTC
CATSRDKGYEQYF
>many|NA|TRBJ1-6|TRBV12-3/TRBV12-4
TGTGCCAGCAGTTCTGGGGATTCACCCCTCCACTTT
CASSSGDSPLHF
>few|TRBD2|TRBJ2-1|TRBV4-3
TGCGCCAGCAGCCAAGATACTAGCGGGGGGACCAATGAGCAGTTCTTC
CASSQDTSGGTNEQFF
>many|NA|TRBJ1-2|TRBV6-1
TGTGCCACCTCCCGGATGGCGGGTTATGGCTACACCTTC
CATSRMAGYGYTF
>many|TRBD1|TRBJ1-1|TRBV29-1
TGCAGCGTGGCAGTGGGACAGCAGAGGGCTGAAGCTTTCTTT
CSVAVGQQRAEAFF
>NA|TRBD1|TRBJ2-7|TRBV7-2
TGTGCCAGCAGCTTATGGGGGGACAGGGGGACCGGGGACGAGCAGTACTTC
CASSLWGDRGTGDEQYF
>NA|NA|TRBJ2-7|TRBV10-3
TGTGCCATCAGCCGATATTCCGACAGGATCAACTACGAGCAGTACTTC
CAISRYSDRINYEQYF
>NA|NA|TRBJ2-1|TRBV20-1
TGCAGTGCAGGGGGGGACCGAGCCTACAATGAGCAGTTCTTC
CSAGGDRAYNEQFF
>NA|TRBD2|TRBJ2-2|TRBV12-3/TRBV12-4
TGTGCCACGACACCGGGACTAGCGAATACCGGGGAGCTGTTTTTT
CATTPGLANTGELFF
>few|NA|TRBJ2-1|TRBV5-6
TGTGCCAGCAGCTTGGGCTTCCCATCCTACAATGAGCAGTTCTTC
CASSLGFPSYNEQFF
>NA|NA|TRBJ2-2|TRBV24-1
TGTGCCACCAGTGATTTGCGAGTCCCCGGGGAGCTGTTTTTT
CATSDLRVPGELFF
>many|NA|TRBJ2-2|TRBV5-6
TGTGCCAGCAGCTGGTGGCTTTCCTGGCTGTTTTTT
CASSWWLSWLFF
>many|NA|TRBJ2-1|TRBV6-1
TGTGCCAGCAGATTGAGGGGGGGGAATGAGCAGTTCTTC
CASRLRGGNEQFF
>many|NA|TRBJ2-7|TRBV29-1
TGCAGCGTTCAGAGCAGGAGCTCCTACGAGCAGTACTTC
CSVQSRSSYEQYF
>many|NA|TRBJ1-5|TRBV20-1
TGCAGTGCTAGGTCGGGGACATACGTCCGGAGCAATCAGCCCCAGCATTTT
CSARSGTYVRSNQPQHF